One and the same sample provided the 7 T cell receptor beta chains below, sequenced in a study of T cells in Graves' hyperthyroidism and ophthalmopathy. Amplification of TCR beta CDR3 regions used RNA as the template. HTBI primers drove first-round RT-PCR of the TCR CDR3. TCRdb fed the multiplex PCR reads into MiXCR, producing one record per CDR3 protein. This sample carries approximately 400,000 distinct CDR3 sequences, roughly 13% of them seen once, and the ten largest clones take 25% to 30%. Source material: blood. The receptors come from a man in his fifties or sixties with Graves' ophthalmopathy.

This rearrangement joins TRBV7-2 to TRBJ2-7, with D unresolved. Trimming removed 4 bases from V and 6 bases from J, with 16 bases in between. The germline V gene has CDR1 SGHTA and CDR2 FQGNSA. The CDR3 is made up of 14 amino acids. The CDR3 loop reads CASSSFRLAGEQYF. CDR3 DNA: TGTGCCAGCAGCTCATTTCGGCTCGCCGGCGAGCAGTACTTC.

This clonotype was detected a few times. The genes are TRBV6-2 or TRBV6-3 and TRBJ2-1; unclear D gene. CDR1 and CDR2 (germline): MNHEY, SVGEGT. The CDR3 is 13 amino acids. V dropped 0 bases and J dropped 6 bases, with 6 bases sitting between them. The chain's CDR3 is CASSYSSPNEQFF. As DNA, the CDR3 is TGTGCCAGCAGTTACTCGAGTCCCAATGAGCAGTTCTTC.

Many counts were recorded for this clonotype. J is TRBJ1-1 and V is TRBV19; 9 bases fit TRBD1. Looked up from germline, CDR1 is LNHDA and CDR2 is SQIVND (reference sequence). The CDR3 is made up of 15 amino acids. V shed 4 bases, J shed 1 base, and the junction held 4 bases outside the gene matches. CDR3 coding DNA: TGTGCCAGTAGTACACAGGGGGCGCGGAACACTGAAGCTTTCTTT. Encoded protein: CASSTQGARNTEAFF.

This clonotype was counted many times. The chain links TRBV2 to TRBJ2-1; 8 positions agree with TRBD2. The CDR3 is 15 amino acids. The J segment lost 7 bases and the V segment lost 7 bases, leaving 12 bases of the junction unmatched. Germline V gives CDR1 SNHLY, CDR2 FYNNEI. CDR3 sequence: CASNFREGLGNEQFF. The CDR3 coding sequence is TGTGCCAGCAACTTTCGGGAGGGCCTGGGGAATGAGCAGTTCTTC.

This clonotype has a handful of counts. The chain employs TRBV19 and TRBJ1-1; tentatively, D is TRBD1 (5 bases). CDR3 length: 15 amino acids. V lost 6 bases, J lost 0 bases, and 14 bases lay in between. Germline V CDR1 and CDR2: LNHDA, SQIVND (reference sequence). The CDR3 protein is CASRGTGALNTEAFF. CDR3 nucleotides: TGTGCCAGTAGAGGGACGGGAGCCTTGAACACTGAAGCTTTCTTT.

The J gene is TRBJ1-1, the V gene TRBV20-1; D call uncertain. Per the germline V gene, CDR1 is DFQATT and CDR2 is SNEGSKA (reference sequence). V lost 0 bases and J lost 4, with 12 bases in between. There are 14 residues in the CDR3. CDR3 protein: CSARDIGEPTEAFF. The CDR3 DNA reads as TGCAGTGCTAGAGATATCGGGGAACCCACTGAAGCTTTCTTT.

This clonotype was seen ten or more times. The chain carries TRBV20-1 and TRBJ2-5; 8 bases are a match to TRBD1. The V gene end was trimmed by 6 bases and the J gene end by 5 bases; junction bases not matched to a gene: 11. The CDR3 has 14 residues. Germline assignment: CDR1 DFQATT and CDR2 SNEGSKA (reference sequence). The CDR3 bases are TGCAGTGCCAGGCGGCAGGGGGCTTGGGAGACCCAGTACTTC. Translated: CSARRQGAWETQYF.